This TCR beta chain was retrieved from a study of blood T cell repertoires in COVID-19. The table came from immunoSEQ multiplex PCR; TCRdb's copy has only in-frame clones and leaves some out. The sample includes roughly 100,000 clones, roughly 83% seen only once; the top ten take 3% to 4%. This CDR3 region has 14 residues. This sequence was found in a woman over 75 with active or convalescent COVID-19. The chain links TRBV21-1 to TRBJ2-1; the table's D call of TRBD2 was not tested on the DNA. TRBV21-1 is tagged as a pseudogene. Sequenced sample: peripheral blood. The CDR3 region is CASISAVFYNEQFF. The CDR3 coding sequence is TGTGCCAGCATTAGTGCGGTCTTTTACAATGAGCAGTTCTTC.